The 15 T cell receptor beta chains presented below share a single source sample, sequenced in a study of Graves' ophthalmopathy and Graves' hyperthyroidism. Transcripts of RNA were the source for amplifying TCR beta CDR3 regions. HTBI primers served in a first-round RT-PCR, which a second-round multiplex PCR followed. From the multiplex PCR reads, TCRdb called clonotypes with MiXCR, one entry per CDR3 protein. The sample shows 240,000 or so distinct CDR3 sequences, 45% to 55% of them seen only once. Sequences were obtained from peripheral blood. All receptors derive from an adult man with Graves' ophthalmopathy.

The chain carries TRBV11-2 and TRBJ2-3; TRBD2 matches at 7 bases. Germline trimming cut 7 bases from V and 1 base from J; bases unmatched to any gene: 8. CDR1 SGHAT and CDR2 FQNNGV come from the germline V gene. This CDR3 is built from 15 residues. Here the CDR3 reads CASTEGTTRTDTQYF. CDR3 coding DNA: TGTGCCAGCACCGAGGGGACTACCCGCACAGATACGCAGTATTTT.

This clonotype was recorded a few times. The rearrangement uses TRBV4-2 and TRBJ1-1; unclear D gene. From germline, CDR1 is LGHNA and CDR2 YNFKEQ. The V and J ends lost 0 bases and 4 bases respectively, with 9 bases between them. The CDR3 consists of 14 residues. This CDR3 reads CASSQDSGSTEAFF. The CDR3, as DNA: TGTGCCAGCAGCCAAGATAGCGGGTCCACTGAAGCTTTCTTT.

This clonotype was counted a few times. This chain joins TRBV7-9 and TRBJ2-7; 7 bases agree with TRBD1. J gave up 6 bases and V 5 bases, and 4 bases lay outside the gene matches. The germline V gene encodes CDR1 SEHNR and CDR2 FQNEAQ (reference sequence). CDR3 length equals 12 residues. The CDR3, as DNA: TGTGCCAGCAGCCCCGGACAGGTCGAGCAGTACTTC. This translates into CASSPGQVEQYF.

The V call is TRBV7-2, the J call TRBJ1-1; 10 nucleotides align to TRBD1. The V gene's germline CDR1 is SGHTA and CDR2 FQGNSA. V dropped 5 bases and J dropped 4; count of bases not matched to a gene: 10. This CDR3 has 16 amino acids. CDR3 sequence (DNA): TGTGCCAGCAGCCGGGCGACAGGGGGCGCCGGCACTGAAGCTTTCTTT. It translates to CASSRATGGAGTEAFF.

The chain uses TRBV13 and TRBJ2-2; D possibly uses TRBD1 or TRBD2 (5 bases each). CDR1 is PRHDT, CDR2 FYEKMQ, per germline (reference sequence). There are 15 residues in the CDR3. V lost 5 bases and J 5 bases, leaving 15 bases between the germline ends. CDR3 amino acids: CASSPGPPGTGELFF. The CDR3 nucleotides are TGTGCCAGCAGCCCGGGACCGCCTGGGACCGGGGAGCTGTTTTTT.

This chain uses TRBV7-9 with TRBJ2-6; 8 nucleotides align to TRBD1. CDR3 length equals 17 residues. Losses at the gene ends were 8 bases for V and 4 bases for J; bases not matched to a gene: 13. Germline V gene data show CDR1 as SEHNR and CDR2 as FQNEAQ (reference sequence). In DNA, the CDR3 is TGTGCCAGCTCCCAGGCCCCAGGGGGCGGAGGGGCCAACGTCCTGACTTTC. Its translation: CASSQAPGGGGANVLTF.

This clonotype was seen only a few times. The J gene is TRBJ2-7, the V gene TRBV20-1; the match to TRBD1 covers 10 bases. The CDR3 covers 13 residues. The junction had 2 bases not matched to a gene; V was cut back by 3 bases and J by 3 bases. Germline values: CDR1 DFQATT, CDR2 SNEGSKA (reference sequence). The CDR3 DNA sequence: TGCAGTGCTAGTGGACAGGGGGGCTACGAGCAGTACTTC. This gives the protein CSASGQGGYEQYF.

This clonotype came up once. The chain links TRBV7-2 to TRBJ1-1; D may be TRBD1 (5 bases). Germline CDR1 SGHTA, CDR2 FQGNSA. V lost 4 bases to trimming and J lost 4 bases, with 13 bases between them. CDR3 length: 14 residues. CDR3 sequence reads: CASSSSGGGTEAFF. Written as DNA, the CDR3 is TGTGCCAGCAGCTCTAGCGGGGGGGGCACTGAAGCTTTCTTT.

This rearrangement joins TRBV2 to TRBJ2-2, with TRBD2 matching over 12 bases. Germline V CDR1 and CDR2: SNHLY, FYNNEI. With 7 bases clipped from V and 3 bases from J, the junction kept 3 bases outside the gene matches. The CDR3 spans 15 residues. The CDR3 bases are TGTGCCAGCAAACTAGCGGGAGGCTACACCGGGGAGCTGTTTTTT. It codes for CASKLAGGYTGELFF.

This clonotype was seen only a few times. The chain has TRBV20-1 and TRBJ1-5, with D tentatively TRBD1 (6 bases). Germline loops: CDR1 DFQATT, CDR2 SNEGSKA (reference sequence). This CDR3 has 15 amino acids. Between the trimmed V and J ends, which lost 2 bases and 3 bases, there was a span of 14 bases. The CDR3 loop is CSARQDSRYNQPQHF. The CDR3 region has the DNA TGCAGTGCTAGACAGGACAGCAGATACAATCAGCCCCAGCATTTT.

This clonotype was detected a few times. The V gene is TRBV29-1, the J gene TRBJ2-3, with 9 bases identical to TRBD1. The CDR3 length is 15 residues. Germline CDR1 and CDR2: SQVTM and ANQGSEA. V trimming: 4 bases; J trimming: 6 bases; junction bases outside the gene matches: 11. As DNA, the CDR3 is TGCAGCGTTGGGGGCGCGGACAGGGGAATCGATACGCAGTATTTT. Its translation is CSVGGADRGIDTQYF.

The V and J genes are TRBV5-1 and TRBJ2-6; possibly TRBD1 or TRBD2 for D (6 bases each). Germline V CDR1 and CDR2: SGHRS, YFSETQ. The V end lost 9 bases, the J end lost 1 base, and 20 bases lay between the germline ends. The CDR3 has 17 amino acids. CDR3 in amino acids: CATRGLPGRSGANVLTF. DNA of the CDR3: TGCGCCACCAGGGGTCTTCCCGGGAGATCTGGGGCCAACGTCCTGACTTTC.

The genes are TRBV19 and TRBJ1-4, with a tentative D call TRBD1 (5 bases). Germline V gives CDR1 LNHDA, CDR2 SQIVND (reference sequence). Trimming shortened V by 6 bases and J by 8 bases, and 19 bases separated the two germline ends. This CDR3 is built from 15 residues. CDR3 in amino acids: CASRRGTATDEKLFF. The CDR3 DNA reads TGTGCCAGTAGGCGGGGGACGGCGACCGACGAAAAACTGTTTTTT.

In the case of this clonotype: The junction departs from the called germline gene at one end, perhaps through a read error. The gene calls are TRBV10-3 and TRBJ2-7; TRBD1 matches at 9 bases. Germline lookup yields CDR1 ENHRY and CDR2 SYGVKD. The CDR3 totals 13 residues. The CDR3 DNA is TGTGCCAGCAGTGACAGGGGGGACTACGAGCAGTACTTC. This translates into CASSDRGDYEQYF.

This sequence joins TRBV24-1 and TRBJ1-5; the D is unclear. The germline gives CDR1 KGHDR, CDR2 SFDVKD. Trimming shortened V by 4 bases and J by 8 bases, and 11 bases separated the two germline ends. The CDR3 has 13 amino acids. The DNA of the CDR3 is TGTGCCACCAGTGAATACAGCCAGGAGCCCCAGCATTTT. This sequence encodes CATSEYSQEPQHF.